Sequencing of this T cell receptor beta chain was carried out in a study of blood T cell repertoires in COVID-19. The overall study: Whether acute or convalescent, the COVID-19 samples came from the United States, Italy and Spain.

The CDR3 runs to 15 residues. V lost 4 bases to trimming and J lost 5 bases; unmatched junction nucleotides: 10. Germline V gives CDR1 SGHAT, CDR2 FQNNGV. Sequencing was performed with immunoSEQ multiplex PCR; in TCRdb, only in-frame clones are kept and a portion is missing. The table lists tens of thousands of clones, around 85% of them singletons. This clonotype was obtained from a human donor in a cohort sampled during active COVID-19. Sequences were obtained from peripheral blood. V usage is TRBV11-2 and J usage is TRBJ1-1; 7 nucleotides agree with TRBD1. The chain's CDR3 is CASSSGTAGGTEAFF. DNA for the CDR3: TGTGCCAGCAGCTCCGGGACAGCGGGAGGAACTGAAGCTTTCTTT.